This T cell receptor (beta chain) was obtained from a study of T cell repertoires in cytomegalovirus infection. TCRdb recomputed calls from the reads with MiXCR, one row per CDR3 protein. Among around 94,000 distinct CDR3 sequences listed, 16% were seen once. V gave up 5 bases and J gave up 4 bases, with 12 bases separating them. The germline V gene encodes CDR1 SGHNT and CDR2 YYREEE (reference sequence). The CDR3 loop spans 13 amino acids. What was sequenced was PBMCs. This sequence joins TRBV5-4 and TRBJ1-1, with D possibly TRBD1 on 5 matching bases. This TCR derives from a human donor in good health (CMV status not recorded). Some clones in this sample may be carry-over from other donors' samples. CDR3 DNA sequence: TGTGCCAGCAGGGTCCGTGGGGGCACTGAAGCTTTCTTT. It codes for CASRVRGGTEAFF. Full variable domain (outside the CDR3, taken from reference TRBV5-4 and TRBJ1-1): ETGVTQSPTHLIKTRGQQVTLRCSSQSGHNTVSWYQQALGQGPQFIFQYYREEENGRGNFPPRFSGLQFPNYSSELNVNALELDDSALYLCASRVRGGTEAFFGQGTRLTVV.